This T cell receptor beta chain was profiled in a study of cytomegalovirus exposure and HLA in healthy donors (dated by TCRdb to 2015 to 2018). For the wider study: According to an earlier analysis of a few hundred of the donors, about 180 million T cells yielded 95 million to 140 million unique TCR beta sequences and about 300 Gb of sequence data. Along with the roughly 670-subject first cohort, a separate validation cohort of approximately 110 different subjects was used. A later analysis re-analyzed previously published TCR beta repertoires from 650 to 800 donors and added high-resolution HLA genotyping to study TCR occurrence patterns. Among the roughly 430 genotyped donors, approximately 81% belonged to the genetic ancestry cluster associated with self-reported Caucasian donors. Rather than drawing on any new phenotypic data, the later analysis identified candidate immune exposures from TCR beta sequences and the way those sequences occurred across donors. Among roughly 400 genotyped donors of the cohort, an average of approximately 240,000 unique TCR beta nucleotide sequences were sequenced per donor, around a sixth of them non-productive. A later genetic analysis took genome-wide SNP genotypes for about 55% of the 666 donors and used that subset as a discovery cohort. All discovery cohort repertoires had been generated using a single sequencing platform. To predict cytomegalovirus infection status, the study combined high-throughput TCR immunosequencing, statistical association of individual TCRs with disease status, and machine learning. About five DR-DQ haplotypes were treated as single units for association and clustering because of strong linkage in the cohort. The study profiled the T cell repertoires of more than 500 subjects by immunosequencing and related them to cytomegalovirus serostatus. Alongside the repertoire data, information on donor age, sex, ethnicity and CMV serostatus was compiled. An earlier analysis of 587 of the donors applied high-throughput TCR beta sequencing to assess whether each TCR beta V gene segment acted as functional or pseudogenic. The number of donors typed differed by locus, with about 629-630 for A, B, C, DRB1 and DQB1, approximately 500 for DQA1, some 570 for DPA1, and around 450 for DPB1. The aim of the study was to test whether cataloging public T cell receptors could identify signatures of past pathogen exposure. Both class I and class II loci were covered by HLA typing, at four-digit resolution. An early release that covered about 640 HLA-typed donors contained approximately 320 gigabases of sequencing data and 75 million to 100 million unique TCR sequences. The paper's findings and limits, for the study overall: Because counts were too low, roughly 17 rarely observed V segments, including chromosome 9 orphons, were left out of the earlier analysis of 587 of the donors. In a later analysis, the rate of TCR association differed among HLA loci, with DRB1 alleles having the most associated TCRs and HLA-C alleles having the fewest. Presence/absence analyses assumed roughly uniform sequencing depth across donors, an assumption that may not hold. The cohort was sequenced for TCR beta chains only, and without alpha or paired-chain data the features that could be detected were limited. According to the authors, the approach could potentially be generalized to other disease states and immunological phenotypes. A later genetic analysis associated a missense DCLRE1C variant with V-gene and J-gene trimming of TCR beta chains, and an independent cohort replicated the association. The sequencing pipeline was judged likely to have produced a cluster of highly shared sequence variants as a technical artifact. Compared with equally common non-associated chains, HLA-associated TCR beta chains in a later analysis were more clonally expanded and had lower generation probabilities. A total of about 150 TCR beta chains were listed by the study as associated with cytomegalovirus. The 87-base-pair reads could not distinguish some IMGT-functional V segments, including TRBV6-2 and TRBV6-3, so those segments were excluded. Correlated functional status among segregating V segments might be attributable to linkage disequilibrium, but an unknown experimental factor could not be ruled out. In a later analysis, some 17,000 TCR beta sequences were associated with specific HLA alleles at a false discovery rate of 0.05. According to a later analysis, most CMV-associated TCR beta chains appeared to be HLA-restricted, and the HLA associations seemed to be driven largely by CMV exposure. Because HLA typing was unavailable for some donors at each locus, only the typed subset was used in association tests. Most TCR sequences were observed very rarely across donors, whereas some public TCRs were present in many individuals. A further reported finding was that TCR beta sequences accurately predicted the HLA-A and HLA-B alleles for most subjects in the first cohort. The only immune exposure information available for the cohort was CMV serostatus. The classifier was reported to diagnose cytomegalovirus status with high specificity and sensitivity in both the original cohort and the validation cohort. A few of the identified cytomegalovirus-associated TCR beta chains were confirmed in vitro to be specific for cytomegalovirus antigens. In a later genetic analysis, fewer N-insertions in productive TCRs were reported among donors in an Asian-associated ancestry cluster than the roughly 640-donor mean. Assigning TCR associations to individual alleles was difficult when HLA alleles, especially DR and DQ, strongly co-occurred. A later analysis reported that several top co-occurrence clusters appeared linked to parvovirus B19, influenza, CMV and Epstein-Barr virus. In an earlier analysis of 587 of the donors, most TCR beta V segments were observed in productive rearrangements about 87% or about 30% of the time, broadly matching IMGT annotations.

The CDR3 holds 19 amino acids from the cysteine to the phenylalanine. The read is trimmed to its CDR3 DNA, 57 bases read in frame from base 1. V and J are trimmed by 0 bases and 4 bases, and the gene matches miss 16 bases of the junction. The cohort consisted of 600 to 750 healthy bone marrow donors. All cohort members were sampled while nominally healthy, although unrecorded immune exposures were likely present. The donor was CMV seronegative and was included in the group of about 350 seronegative cohort members. A peripheral blood sample was provided by each donor, and peripheral blood mononuclear cells were used for TCR beta sequencing. Genomic DNA was extracted from the blood cell samples with the Qiagen DNeasy Blood Extraction Kit. In the case of this clone: What antigen it recognizes has not been identified. Base-call qualities are not available, and no considerably larger clone is one nucleotide away.

The library came from the immunoSEQ multiplex PCR assay. For the multiplex PCR, a mixture combining 60 forward primers for TCR Vbeta segments and 13 reverse primers for TCR Jbeta segments was used. A multiplex PCR assay on genomic DNA amplified the CDR3 region of rearranged TCR beta genes. The Illumina HiSeq System was used to sequence the amplified TCR beta libraries as 87-base-pair reads. The source study handled its data this way. Across the 600 to 700 repertoires, a later analysis counted tens of millions of unique TCR beta chains, roughly 11 million of which were shared by at least two donors. To remove PCR and sequencing errors, raw reads were error-corrected and collapsed into unique sequences using a nearest-neighbor algorithm that merged closely related sequences. Alignment of CDR3 sequences to IMGT reference sequences was used to assign V, D and J gene segments. For a sequence to be retained, at least a six-nucleotide match to both a V gene segment and a J gene segment was required. Rearrangements were classified as productive when the CDR3 lacked stop codons and remained in frame with V and J, and all other rearrangements were classified as non-productive. Following IMGT convention, CDR3 was defined as the stretch from the second conserved V-encoded cysteine to the conserved J-encoded phenylalanine. Sequences without an unambiguous match to a single V gene segment were excluded from the earlier analysis of 450 to 750 of the donors. An earlier analysis of over 450 of the donors classified V segments as functional when productive rearrangements were above 56.7% and as segregating when the standard deviation between donors was above 5%. A statistical classification framework was developed to diagnose cytomegalovirus status using the catalog of TCR beta chain sequences. A later analysis assigned V and J genes by comparing TCR nucleotide sequences with IMGT/GENE-DB human TR gene sequences. In a later analysis, CDR3 sequences and most-parsimonious VDJ recombination scenarios were assigned using the TCRdist pipeline. In a later analysis, each TCR beta chain was defined by its CDR3 amino acid sequence together with its V-gene family, and reads without a unique V-gene family were excluded. In a later analysis, fewer than 600 highly shared, low-generation-probability nucleotide sequences were removed to address suspected cross-contamination and a sequencing artifact. In a later analysis, a clonal expansion index for each public chain was calculated from normalized within-repertoire ranks of inferred template counts. A later analysis computed generation probabilities with a VDJ recombination model fitted to out-of-frame rearrangements, and checked the results against IGoR. In a later analysis, TCR-TCR, TCR-HLA and TCR-CMV co-occurrence was scored with hypergeometric tests, and a repertoire-size bias correction was applied to TCR pairs. To estimate false discovery rates, a later analysis permuted the HLA or CMV assignments 20 times. A later analysis grouped co-occurring TCRs with DBSCAN, adding TCRdist sequence similarity when clustering within HLA-allele-positive subsets. For co-occurrence clustering, repertoires with fewer than 30,000 or more than 120,000 public chains were excluded, along with five or six repertoires with anomalous nucleotide sharing. Drawn from immuneACCESS, this table holds only the in-frame rearrangements with V and J called that TCRdb kept. Clones are partly lost; checked studies trace under half to an unresolved V gene and leave the rest unexplained. V and J calls plus clone size are reproduced from that table; the DNA served to infer D and trimming. The sample yields under 110,000 clones; over 70% were counted once. Roughly 3% of the sample is in the top ten clones.

Sequencing was carried out using PBMCs. The rearrangement combines TRBV23-1 with TRBJ2-7; 9 bases in the junction line up with TRBD2. TRBV23-1 is recorded as an ORF, its role being uncertain. This TCR was sampled from a female donor in good health and CMV-seronegative. The nucleotide sequence is TGCGCCAGCAGTCAATCAGAAGAGCCGGCGGGAGGGTGGTTGTACGAGCAGTACTTC. Its protein reads: CASSQSEEPAGGWLYEQYF.